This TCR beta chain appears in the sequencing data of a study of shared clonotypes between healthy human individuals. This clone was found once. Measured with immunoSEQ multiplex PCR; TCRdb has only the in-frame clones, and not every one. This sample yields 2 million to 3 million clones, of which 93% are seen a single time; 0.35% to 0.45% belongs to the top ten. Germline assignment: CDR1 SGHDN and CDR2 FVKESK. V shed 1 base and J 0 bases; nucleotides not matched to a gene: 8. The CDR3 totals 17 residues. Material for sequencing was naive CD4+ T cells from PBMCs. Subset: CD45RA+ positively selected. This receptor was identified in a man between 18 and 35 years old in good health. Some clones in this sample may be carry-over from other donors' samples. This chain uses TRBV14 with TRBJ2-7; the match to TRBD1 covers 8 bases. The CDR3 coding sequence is TGTGCCAGCAGCCAAGGCTCTTGGACAGGGAGCTCCTACGAGCAGTACTTC. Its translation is CASSQGSWTGSSYEQYF.